The clone carrying this T cell receptor beta chain was observed many times. CDR1 is SGHNT, CDR2 YENEEA, per germline. The CDR3 has 14 amino acids. Trimming took 2 bases from V and 4 from J; bases not matched to a gene: 3. The template used for profiling TCR beta VDJ and CDR3 was genomic DNA. TCRdb itself ran the reads through MiXCR, one entry per CDR3 protein. The sample consists of under 200,000 distinct CDR3 sequences, about 48% of them appearing once. The data were taken from a study of CD8+CD57+ T cells in acquired aplastic anemia. CD8+CD57+ cell expansion had been shown by flow cytometry in patients chosen for sequencing. Severe acquired aplastic anemia was present in every patient.

This TCR came from a human donor with aplastic anemia. The chain is built from TRBV11-3 and TRBJ2-3, with 7 positions matching TRBD2. The sequencing input was sorted CD4+, CD8+, or CD8+CD57+ T cells (not recorded which) from PBMCs. The CDR3 region has the DNA TGTGCCAGCAGCTTAACTAGCGCCCCAGATACGCAGTATTTT. As protein: CASSLTSAPDTQYF. Looking up the rest from reference TRBV11-3 and TRBJ2-3 gives the full variable domain: EAGVVQSPRYKIIEKKQPVAFWCNPISGHNTLYWYLQNLGQGPELLIRYENEEAVDDSQLPKDRFSAERLKGVDSTLKIQPAELGDSAVYLCASSLTSAPDTQYFGPGTRLTVL.